This TCR beta chain was sequenced in a study of Graves' ophthalmopathy and Graves' hyperthyroidism. Germline lookup yields CDR1 MDHEN and CDR2 SYDVKM. V was clipped by 6 bases and J by 5 bases; unmatched bases: 13. The CDR3 is 16 residues long. Beta-chain TCR CDR3 regions were amplified from RNA transcripts. The authors performed first-round RT-PCR with HTBI primers and then a second-round multiplex PCR. MiXCR, run by TCRdb on the multiplex PCR reads, gives a single entry per CDR3 protein. The table includes roughly 420,000 distinct CDR3 sequences, approximately 21% detected once. This clonotype turned up a few times.

Sequencing was done on a sample of peripheral blood. This chain uses TRBV28 with TRBJ1-5; 7 bases align to TRBD1. This receptor was identified in a woman aged 18-29 years with stable Graves' hyperthyroidism. The CDR3 DNA reads TGTGCCAGCAGGCCGGAGACAGGGTTGAGATATCAGCCCCAGCATTTT. It specifies CASRPETGLRYQPQHF.